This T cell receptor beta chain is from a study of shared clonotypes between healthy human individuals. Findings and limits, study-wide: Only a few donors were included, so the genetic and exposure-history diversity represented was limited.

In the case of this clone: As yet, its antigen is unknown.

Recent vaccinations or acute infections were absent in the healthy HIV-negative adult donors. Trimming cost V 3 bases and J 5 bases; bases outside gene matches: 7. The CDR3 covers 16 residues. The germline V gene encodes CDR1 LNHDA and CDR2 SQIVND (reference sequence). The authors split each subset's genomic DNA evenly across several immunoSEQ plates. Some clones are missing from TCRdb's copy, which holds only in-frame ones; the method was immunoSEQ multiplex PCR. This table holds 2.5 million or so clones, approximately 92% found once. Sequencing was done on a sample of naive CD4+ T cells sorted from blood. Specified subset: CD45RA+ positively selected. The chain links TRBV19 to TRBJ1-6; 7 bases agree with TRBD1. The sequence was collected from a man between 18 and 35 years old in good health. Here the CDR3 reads CASSIFFGTDNSPLHF. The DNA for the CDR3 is TGTGCCAGTAGTATTTTTTTCGGGACAGATAATTCACCCCTCCACTTT.